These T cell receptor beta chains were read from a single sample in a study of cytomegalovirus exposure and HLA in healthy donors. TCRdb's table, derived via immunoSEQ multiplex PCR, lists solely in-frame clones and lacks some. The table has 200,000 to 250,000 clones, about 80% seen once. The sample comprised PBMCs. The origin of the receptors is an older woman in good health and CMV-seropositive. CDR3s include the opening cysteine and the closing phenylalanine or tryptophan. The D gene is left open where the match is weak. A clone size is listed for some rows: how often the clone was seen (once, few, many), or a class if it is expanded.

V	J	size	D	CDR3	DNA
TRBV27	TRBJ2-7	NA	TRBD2	CASSLKREYEQYF	TGTGCCAGCAGTTTGAAGCGGGAGTACGAGCAGTACTTC
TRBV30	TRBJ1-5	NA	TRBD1	CAWSSDRVGQPQHF	TGTGCCTGGAGTAGTGACAGGGTAGGTCAGCCCCAGCATTTT
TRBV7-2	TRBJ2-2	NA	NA	CASSATNTGELFF	TGTGCCAGCAGCGCCACTAACACCGGGGAGCTGTTTTTT
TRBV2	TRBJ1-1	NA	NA	CASIAGGPVNTEAFF	TGTGCCAGCATAGCCGGGGGACCGGTGAACACTGAAGCTTTCTTT
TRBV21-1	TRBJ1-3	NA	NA	CASSKALSSGSGNTIYF	TGTGCCAGCAGCAAAGCGCTTTCCTCCGGCTCTGGAAACACCATATATTTT
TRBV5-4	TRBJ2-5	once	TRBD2	CASSRALGGEETQYF	TGTGCCAGCAGCAGGGCCTTGGGAGGGGAAGAGACCCAGTACTTC
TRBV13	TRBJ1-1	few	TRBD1	CASSPRQGKSQAFF	TGTGCCAGCAGCCCCAGACAGGGGAAGAGCCAAGCTTTCTTT
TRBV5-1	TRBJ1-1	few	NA	CASSLGGGAAFF	TGCGCCAGCAGCTTGGGTGGGGGCGCGGCTTTCTTT
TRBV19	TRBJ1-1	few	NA	CASSFLRGLAFF	TGTGCCAGTAGCTTCTTGCGGGGTCTAGCTTTCTTT
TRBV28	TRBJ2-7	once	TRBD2	CASNPSGSIGEQYF	TGTGCCAGCAATCCTAGCGGGAGCATCGGCGAGCAGTACTTC
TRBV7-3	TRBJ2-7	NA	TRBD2	CASSLAGGNEQYF	TGTGCCAGCAGCTTAGCGGGAGGAAACGAGCAGTACTTC
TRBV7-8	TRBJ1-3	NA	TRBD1	CASSPRDRANSGNTIYF	TGTGCCAGCAGCCCCCGGGACAGGGCCAACTCTGGAAACACCATATATTTT
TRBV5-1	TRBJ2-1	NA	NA	CASTASGRGDNEQFF	TGCGCCAGCACAGCTTCAGGGCGAGGCGACAATGAGCAGTTCTTC
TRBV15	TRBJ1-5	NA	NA	CATSARSGPQHF	TGTGCCACCAGCGCCCGGTCAGGGCCCCAGCATTTT
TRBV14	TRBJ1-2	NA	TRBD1	CASSQDPQGADGYTF	TGTGCCAGCAGCCAAGACCCCCAGGGGGCGGATGGCTACACCTTC
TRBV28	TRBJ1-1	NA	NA	CASSLGGGVTEAFF	TGTGCCAGCAGTTTAGGGGGCGGCGTCACTGAAGCTTTCTTT
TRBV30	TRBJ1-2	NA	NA	CAWSVPGSYGYTF	TGTGCCTGGAGTGTACCAGGGTCGTATGGCTACACCTTC
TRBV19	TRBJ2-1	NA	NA	CASSIGQAIYNEQFF	TGTGCCAGTAGTATCGGCCAGGCTATCTACAATGAGCAGTTCTTC
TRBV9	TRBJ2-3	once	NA	CASSGRGSSTDTQYF	TGTGCCAGCAGCGGAAGAGGGTCAAGCACAGATACGCAGTATTTT
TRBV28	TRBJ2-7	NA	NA	CASSLPWTVSSYEQYF	TGTGCCAGCAGTTTACCCTGGACAGTTAGCTCCTACGAGCAGTACTTC